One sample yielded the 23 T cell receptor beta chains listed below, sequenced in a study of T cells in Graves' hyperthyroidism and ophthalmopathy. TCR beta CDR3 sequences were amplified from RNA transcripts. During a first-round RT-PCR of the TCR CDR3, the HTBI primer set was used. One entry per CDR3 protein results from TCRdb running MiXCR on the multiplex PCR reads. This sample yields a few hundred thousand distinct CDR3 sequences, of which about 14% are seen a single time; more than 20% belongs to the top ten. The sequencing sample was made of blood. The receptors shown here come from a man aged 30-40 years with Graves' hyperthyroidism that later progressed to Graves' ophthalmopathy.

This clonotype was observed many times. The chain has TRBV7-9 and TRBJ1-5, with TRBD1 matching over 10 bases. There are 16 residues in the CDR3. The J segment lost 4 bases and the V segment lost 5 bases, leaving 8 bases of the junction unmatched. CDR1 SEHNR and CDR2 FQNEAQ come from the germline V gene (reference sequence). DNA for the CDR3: TGTGCCAGCAGCCGGACCGGGACAGGGGCTAATCAGCCCCAGCATTTT. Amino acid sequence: CASSRTGTGANQPQHF.

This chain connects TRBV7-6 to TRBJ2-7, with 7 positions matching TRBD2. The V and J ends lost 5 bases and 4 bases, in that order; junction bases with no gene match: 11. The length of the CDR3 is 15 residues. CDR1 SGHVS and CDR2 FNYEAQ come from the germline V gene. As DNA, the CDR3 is TGTGCCAGCAGCACCCTATCGGGGGGTCTTTACGAGCAGTACTTC. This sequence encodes CASSTLSGGLYEQYF. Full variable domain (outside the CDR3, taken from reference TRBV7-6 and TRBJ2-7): GAGVSQSPRYKVTKRGQDVALRCDPISGHVSLYWYRQALGQGPEFLTYFNYEAQQDKSGLPNDRFSAERPEGSISTLTIQRTEQRDSAMYRCASSTLSGGLYEQYFGPGTRLTVT.

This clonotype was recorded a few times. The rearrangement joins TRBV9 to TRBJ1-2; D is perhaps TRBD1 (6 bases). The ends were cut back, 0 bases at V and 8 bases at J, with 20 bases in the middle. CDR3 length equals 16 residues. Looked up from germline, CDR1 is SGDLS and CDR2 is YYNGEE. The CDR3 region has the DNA TGTGCCAGCAGCGTAGAAGGGGTGGGGGCAGGGGACGGCTACACCTTC. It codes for CASSVEGVGAGDGYTF. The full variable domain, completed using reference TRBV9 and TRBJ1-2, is DSGVTQTPKHLITATGQRVTLRCSPRSGDLSVYWYQQSLDQGLQFLIQYYNGEERAKGNILERFSAQQFPDLHSELNLSSLELGDSALYFCASSVEGVGAGDGYTFGSGTRLTVV.

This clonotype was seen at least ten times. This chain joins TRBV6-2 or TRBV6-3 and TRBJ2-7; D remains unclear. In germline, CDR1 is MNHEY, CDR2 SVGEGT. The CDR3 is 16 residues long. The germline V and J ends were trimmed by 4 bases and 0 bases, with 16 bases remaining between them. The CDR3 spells CASSWIKPPSSYEQYF. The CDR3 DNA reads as TGTGCCAGCAGTTGGATTAAACCACCCAGCTCCTACGAGCAGTACTTC.

The DNA for the CDR3 is TGTGCCTGGGAGACAGATCGCTCTGGAAACACCATATATTTT. As protein: CAWETDRSGNTIYF. This chain joins TRBV30 and TRBJ1-3; D might be TRBD1 (5 bases). Germline CDR1 reads GTSNPN; CDR2 reads SVGIG (reference sequence). Trimming took 5 bases from V and 0 from J, leaving 11 bases between them. The CDR3 length is 14 residues.

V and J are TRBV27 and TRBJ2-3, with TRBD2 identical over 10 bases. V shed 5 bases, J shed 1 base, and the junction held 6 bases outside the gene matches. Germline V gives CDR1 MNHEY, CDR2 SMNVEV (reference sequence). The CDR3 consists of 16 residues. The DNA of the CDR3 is TGTGCCAGCAGTAACGGACTAGCGGACCGCACAGATACGCAGTATTTT. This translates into CASSNGLADRTDTQYF.

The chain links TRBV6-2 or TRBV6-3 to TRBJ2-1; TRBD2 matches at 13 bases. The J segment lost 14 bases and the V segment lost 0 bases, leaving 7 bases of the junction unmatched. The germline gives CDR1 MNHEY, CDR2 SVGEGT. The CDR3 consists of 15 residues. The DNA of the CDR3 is TGTGCCAGCAGTTACTCGACTAGCGGGGGGTATAAGGAGTTCTTC. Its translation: CASSYSTSGGYKEFF.

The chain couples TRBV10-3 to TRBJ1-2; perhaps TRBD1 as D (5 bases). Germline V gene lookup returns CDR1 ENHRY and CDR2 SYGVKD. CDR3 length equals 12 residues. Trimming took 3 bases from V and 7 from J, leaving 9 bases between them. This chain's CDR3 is CAISDGGRGYTF. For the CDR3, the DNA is TGTGCCATCAGTGACGGGGGTCGTGGCTACACCTTC.

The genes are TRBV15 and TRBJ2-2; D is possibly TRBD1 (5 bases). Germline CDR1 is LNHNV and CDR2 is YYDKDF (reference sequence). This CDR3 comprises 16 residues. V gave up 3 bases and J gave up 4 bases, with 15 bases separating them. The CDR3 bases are TGTGCCACCAGCAGTCCCAAGGGGATTTTCACCGGGGAGCTGTTTTTT. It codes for CATSSPKGIFTGELFF.

The CDR3 nucleotides read TGTGCCAGCGAGGGACTAGCGGGGGGTTTGAGCTCCTACAATGAGCAGTTCTTC. It yields the protein CASEGLAGGLSSYNEQFF. The V call is TRBV11-3, the J call TRBJ2-1, with 15 bases identical to TRBD2. Germline values: CDR1 SGHNT, CDR2 YENEEA. This CDR3 contains 18 residues. Germline trimming cut 8 bases from V and 0 bases from J; bases unmatched to any gene: 8.

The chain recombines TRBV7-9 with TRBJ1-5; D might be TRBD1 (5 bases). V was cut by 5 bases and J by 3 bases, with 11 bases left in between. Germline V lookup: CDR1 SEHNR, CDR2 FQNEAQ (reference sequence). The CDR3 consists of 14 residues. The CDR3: CASSVGGFNQPQHF. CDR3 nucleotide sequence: TGTGCCAGCAGCGTCGGGGGATTCAATCAGCCCCAGCATTTT.

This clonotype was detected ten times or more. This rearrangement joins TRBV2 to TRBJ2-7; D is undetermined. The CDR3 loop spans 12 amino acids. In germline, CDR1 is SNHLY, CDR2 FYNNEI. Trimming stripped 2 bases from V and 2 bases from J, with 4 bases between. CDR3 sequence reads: CASSERAYEQYF. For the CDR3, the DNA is TGTGCCAGCAGTGAACGAGCCTACGAGCAGTACTTC.

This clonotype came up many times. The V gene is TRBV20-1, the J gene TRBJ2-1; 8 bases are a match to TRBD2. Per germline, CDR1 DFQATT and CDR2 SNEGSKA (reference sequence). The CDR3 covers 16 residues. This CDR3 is CSAGAGAGNSYNEQFF. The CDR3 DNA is TGCAGCGCGGGAGCGGGGGCGGGGAACTCCTACAATGAGCAGTTCTTC.

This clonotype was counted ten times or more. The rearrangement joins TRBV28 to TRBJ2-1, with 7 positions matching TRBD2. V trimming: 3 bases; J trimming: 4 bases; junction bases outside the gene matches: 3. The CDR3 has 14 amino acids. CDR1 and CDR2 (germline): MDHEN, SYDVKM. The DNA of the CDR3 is TGTGCCAGCAGTTTCCGGGGGGTTTACAATGAGCAGTTCTTC. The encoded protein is CASSFRGVYNEQFF.

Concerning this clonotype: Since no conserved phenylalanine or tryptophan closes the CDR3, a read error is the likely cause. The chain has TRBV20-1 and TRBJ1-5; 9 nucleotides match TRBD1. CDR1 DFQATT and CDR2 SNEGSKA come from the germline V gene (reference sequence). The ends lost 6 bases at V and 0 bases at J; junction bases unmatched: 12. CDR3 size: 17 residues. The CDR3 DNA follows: TGCAGTGCCAGGCGAGGGGACAGGGCGTATAGCAATCAGCCCCAGCATTCT. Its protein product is CSARRGDRAYSNQPQHS.

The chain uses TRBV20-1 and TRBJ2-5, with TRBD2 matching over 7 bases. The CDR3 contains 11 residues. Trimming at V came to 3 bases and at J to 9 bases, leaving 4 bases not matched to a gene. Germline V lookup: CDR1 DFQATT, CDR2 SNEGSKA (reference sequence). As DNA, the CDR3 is TGCAGTGCTAGCCTTGGGGGGGCCCAGTACTTC. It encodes CSASLGGAQYF.

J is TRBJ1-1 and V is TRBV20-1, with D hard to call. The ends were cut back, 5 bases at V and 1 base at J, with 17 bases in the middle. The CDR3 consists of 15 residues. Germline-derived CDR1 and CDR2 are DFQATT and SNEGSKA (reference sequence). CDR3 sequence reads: CSAGLRRAGNTEAFF. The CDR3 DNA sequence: TGCAGTGCTGGGCTGAGGCGAGCGGGGAACACTGAAGCTTTCTTT.

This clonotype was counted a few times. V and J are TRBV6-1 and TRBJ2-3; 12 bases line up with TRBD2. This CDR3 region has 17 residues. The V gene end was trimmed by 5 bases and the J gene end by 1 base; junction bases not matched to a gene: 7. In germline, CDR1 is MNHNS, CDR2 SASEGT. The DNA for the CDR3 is TGTGCCAGCAGTTCCCTAGCGGGGGGGCTGGGCACAGATACGCAGTATTTT. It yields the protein CASSSLAGGLGTDTQYF.

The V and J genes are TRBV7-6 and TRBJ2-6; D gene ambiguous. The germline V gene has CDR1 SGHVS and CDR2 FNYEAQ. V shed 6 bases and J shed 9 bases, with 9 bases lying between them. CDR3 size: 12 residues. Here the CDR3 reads CASSPDGNVLTF. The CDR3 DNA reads TGTGCCAGCAGTCCGGACGGCAACGTCCTGACTTTC.

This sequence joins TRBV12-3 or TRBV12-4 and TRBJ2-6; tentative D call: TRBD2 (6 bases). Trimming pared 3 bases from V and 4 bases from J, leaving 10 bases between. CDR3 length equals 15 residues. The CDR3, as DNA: TGTGCCAGCAGTTTCGGGGGAGGAGGGGCCAACGTCCTGACTTTC. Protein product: CASSFGGGGANVLTF.

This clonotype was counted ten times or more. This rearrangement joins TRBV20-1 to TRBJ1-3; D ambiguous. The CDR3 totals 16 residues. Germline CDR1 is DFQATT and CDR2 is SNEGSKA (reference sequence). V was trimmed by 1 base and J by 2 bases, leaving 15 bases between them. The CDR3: CSARATDAGAGNTIYF. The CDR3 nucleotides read TGCAGTGCTAGAGCCACTGATGCAGGAGCTGGAAACACCATATATTTT.

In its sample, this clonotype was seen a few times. CDR3: CASSLNLNEQFF. DNA for the CDR3: TGCGCCAGCAGCTTGAACCTCAATGAGCAGTTCTTC. The rearrangement joins TRBV5-1 to TRBJ2-1; D unresolved. The CDR3 has 12 amino acids. CDR1 is SGHRS, CDR2 YFSETQ, per germline. V was trimmed by 1 base and J by 6 bases, leaving 5 bases between them.

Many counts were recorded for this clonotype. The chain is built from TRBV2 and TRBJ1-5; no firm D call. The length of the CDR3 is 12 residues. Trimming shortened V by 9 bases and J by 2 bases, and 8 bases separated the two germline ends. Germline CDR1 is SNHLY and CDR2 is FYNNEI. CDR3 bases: TGTGCCAGTAGACTGGGCAATCAGCCCCAGCATTTT. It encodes CASRLGNQPQHF.